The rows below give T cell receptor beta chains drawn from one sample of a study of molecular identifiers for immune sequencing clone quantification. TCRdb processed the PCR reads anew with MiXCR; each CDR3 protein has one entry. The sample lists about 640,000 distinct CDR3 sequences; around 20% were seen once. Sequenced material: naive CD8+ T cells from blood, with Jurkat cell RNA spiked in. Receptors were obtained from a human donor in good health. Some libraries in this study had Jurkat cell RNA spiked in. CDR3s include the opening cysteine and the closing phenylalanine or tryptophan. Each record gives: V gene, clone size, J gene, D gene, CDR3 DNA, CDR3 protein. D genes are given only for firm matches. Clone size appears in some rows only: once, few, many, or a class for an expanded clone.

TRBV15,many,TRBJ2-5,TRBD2,TGTGCCACCAGCATTAGGCTAGCGGGAGCAGAGACCCAGTACTTC,CATSIRLAGAETQYF
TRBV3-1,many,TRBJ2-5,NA,TGTGCCAGCAGCATCATCGGGGGTCCGGGTCAAGAGACCCAGTACTTC,CASSIIGGPGQETQYF
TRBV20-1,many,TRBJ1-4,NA,TGCAGTGCTCCTGAGACGGAGGCTAATGAAAAACTGTTTTTT,CSAPETEANEKLFF
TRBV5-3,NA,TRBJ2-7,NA,TGTGCCGGCAGCTTGGAGGTCAGGGTCTCCTACGAGCAGTACTTC,CAGSLEVRVSYEQYF
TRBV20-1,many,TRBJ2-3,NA,TGCAGTGCCCGAATACTAGGGACAGATACGCAGTATTTT,CSARILGTDTQYF
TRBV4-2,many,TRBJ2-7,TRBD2,TGTGCCAGCAGCCCCCAGACTAGCGGGAGCTCCTACGAGCAGTACTTC,CASSPQTSGSSYEQYF
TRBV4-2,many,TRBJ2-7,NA,TGTGCCAGCAGCACGATGGGGTACGAGCAGTACTTC,CASSTMGYEQYF
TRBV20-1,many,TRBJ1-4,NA,TGCAGTGTAATGGGGGCAACTAATGAAAAACTGTTTTTT,CSVMGATNEKLFF
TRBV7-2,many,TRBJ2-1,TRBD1,TGTGCCAGCAGCTCACTCACAGGGGCCTACTACAATGAGCAGTTCTTC,CASSSLTGAYYNEQFF
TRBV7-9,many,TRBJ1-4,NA,TGTGCCAGCAGCCCCACACGGGGAATCAATGAAAAACTGTTTTTT,CASSPTRGINEKLFF
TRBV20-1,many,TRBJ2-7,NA,TGCAGTGCTGAAAGCCTGGGGGCGCCCTACGAGCAGTACTTC,CSAESLGAPYEQYF
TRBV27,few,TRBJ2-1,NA,TGTGCCAGCAGTATCAGGGGAACCTACAATGAGCAGTTCTTC,CASSIRGTYNEQFF
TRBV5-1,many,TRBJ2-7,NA,TGCGCCAGCAGCTACCGGCCGAACCTACACGAGCAGTACTTC,CASSYRPNLHEQYF
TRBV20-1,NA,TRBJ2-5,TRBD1,TGCAGTGCTAGGGGCAGGGGGCGCGCGGAGACCCAGTACTTC,CSARGRGRAETQYF
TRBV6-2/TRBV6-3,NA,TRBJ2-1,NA,TGTGCCAGCACAGAAGGAGGGCCCTACGATGAGCAGTTCTTC,CASTEGGPYDEQFF
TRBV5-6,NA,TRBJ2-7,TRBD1,TGTGCCAGCCGCTTCGGGACAGGGTCCTACGAGCAGTACTTC,CASRFGTGSYEQYF
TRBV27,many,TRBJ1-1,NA,TGTGCCACCGCCGCGGGGACTGAAGCTTTCTTT,CATAAGTEAFF
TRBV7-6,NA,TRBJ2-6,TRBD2,TGTGCCAGCAGCTTAGTCGGTAGCGGGGATGGTGGAGTTGGGGCCAACGTCCTGACTTTC,CASSLVGSGDGGVGANVLTF
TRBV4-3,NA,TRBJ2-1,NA,TGCGCCAGCAGCCAAGATCGGGGGGCCTACAATGCGCAGTTCTTC,CASSQDRGAYNAQFF
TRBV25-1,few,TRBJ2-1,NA,TGTGCCAGCAGTGATCCCGGGACTGAGCAGTTCTTC,CASSDPGTEQFF
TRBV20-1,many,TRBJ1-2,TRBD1,TGCAGTGCTAGACCTGGGACAGATACTAACTATGGCTACACCTTC,CSARPGTDTNYGYTF
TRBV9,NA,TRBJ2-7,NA,TGTGCCAGCAGCGACGACCCACGGCGGGGCCACCCCTACGAGCAGCACTTC,CASSDDPRRGHPYEQHF
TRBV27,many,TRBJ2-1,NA,TGTGCCAGCAGCGACGGGAGTCCCAACAATGAGCAGTTCTTC,CASSDGSPNNEQFF
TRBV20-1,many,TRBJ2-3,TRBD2,TGCAGTGCTAGAGATTATGGGCGGGAGCAGGGAACAGATACGCAGTATTTT,CSARDYGREQGTDTQYF
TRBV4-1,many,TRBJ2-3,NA,TGCGCCAGCAGCCAAGGTTTCTGGGGGGGCACAGATACGCAGTATTTT,CASSQGFWGGTDTQYF
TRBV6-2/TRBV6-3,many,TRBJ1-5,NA,TGTGCCAGCAGTTCGCCGGACTACCTGAGCGATCAGCCCCAGCATTTT,CASSSPDYLSDQPQHF
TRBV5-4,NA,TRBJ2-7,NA,TGTGCCAGCAGCTGGGGGACGGATACCTACGAGCAGTACTTC,CASSWGTDTYEQYF
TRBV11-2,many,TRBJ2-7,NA,TGTGCCAGCAGCCTAGCTGAAGACTACGAGCAGTACTTC,CASSLAEDYEQYF
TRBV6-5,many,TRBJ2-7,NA,TGTGCCAGCAGACCCCCTAACTACTACGAGCAGTACTTC,CASRPPNYYEQYF
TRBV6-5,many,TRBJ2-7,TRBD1,TGTGCCAGCAGTTACGGGGGACAGGCTACCTACGAGCAGTACTTC,CASSYGGQATYEQYF
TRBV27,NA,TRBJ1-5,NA,TGTGCCAGCCGCCCTTTCGGGGTAAGCAATCAGCCCCAGCATTTT,CASRPFGVSNQPQHF
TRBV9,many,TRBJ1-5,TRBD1,TGTGCCAGCAGCGTAGAGGGGGCGGCGAATCAGCCCCAGCATTTT,CASSVEGAANQPQHF
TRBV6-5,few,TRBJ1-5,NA,TGTGCCAGCAGTTTAACAGTACATCAGCCCCAGCATTTT,CASSLTVHQPQHF
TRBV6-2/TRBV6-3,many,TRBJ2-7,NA,TGTGCCAGCAGTTACCTTGGACAGGAGCAGTACTTC,CASSYLGQEQYF